The T cell receptor (beta chain) under discussion was sequenced for a study of blood T cell repertoires in COVID-19. Study-wide context: Sites in the United States, Italy and Spain provided acute and convalescent COVID-19 samples. Sample material is recorded as cDNA or gDNA derived from T cells, B-cell-depleted T cells, or PBMCs.

Germline V gene lookup returns CDR1 KGHSH and CDR2 LQKENI. The CDR3 has 16 residues. Germline trimming cut 3 bases from V and 3 bases from J; bases unmatched to any gene: 5. As originally analysed: Researchers report that nucleated cell counts were estimated from reference gene primer amplification. Some clones are missing from TCRdb's copy, which holds only in-frame ones; the method was immunoSEQ multiplex PCR. The DNA gave D and trimming, while V, J and clone size come from that table. The sample has fewer than 250,000 clones, approximately 82% seen once; the top ten hold roughly 2.8%. This clone was counted once.

The sequence derives from a man in his fifties with active or convalescent COVID-19. The sample consisted of peripheral blood. This chain connects TRBV18 to TRBJ2-4, with 10 bases matching TRBD1. The CDR3 DNA sequence: TGTGCCAGCTCACCGGGGACAGGGGTGGTCAAAAACATTCAGTACTTC. This sequence encodes CASSPGTGVVKNIQYF.